These 30 T cell receptor beta chains originate from one sample sequenced in a study of blood T cells in healthy people across ages. Then a second PCR, running roughly 7 to 11 cycles, was carried out with a sample-barcoded 5' primer and a J-beta primer mix. TCRdb re-called the 5' RACE reads through MiXCR, storing one row per CDR3 protein. Found here are about 580,000 distinct CDR3 sequences, around half of them singletons; the top ten hold just under 25%. Sequencing was carried out using blood. These receptors all come from a man older than 75 in good health.

This clonotype was seen a handful of times. This chain connects TRBV5-1 to TRBJ2-5; D gene ambiguous. Trimming pared 4 bases from V and 3 bases from J, leaving 10 bases between. Germline CDR1 reads SGHRS; CDR2 reads YFSETQ. The CDR3 is 13 amino acids. The CDR3 sequence is CASSLRSEETQYF. Written as DNA, the CDR3 is TGCGCCAGCAGCCTGAGGTCAGAAGAGACCCAGTACTTC.

The chain recombines TRBV28 with TRBJ2-7; the D gene is possibly TRBD1 (6 bases). V was cut by 7 bases and J by 2 bases, with 12 bases left in between. The germline gives CDR1 MDHEN, CDR2 SYDVKM. There are 13 residues in the CDR3. CDR3 nucleotide sequence: TGTGCCAGCAATCGACAGGAGCCCTACGAGCAGTACTTC. It codes for CASNRQEPYEQYF.

This clonotype was picked up a small number of times. The chain joins TRBV24-1 to TRBJ2-7, with D perhaps TRBD1 or TRBD2 (5 bases each). With the DNA end fitting TRBJ2-5 better, the J assignment may be wrong. The CDR3 has 15 residues. Germline V lookup: CDR1 KGHDR, CDR2 SFDVKD. This CDR3 is CATSDPGQWGETQYF. The CDR3 nucleotides read TGTGCCACCAGTGACCCCGGGCAGTGGGGGGAGACCCAGTACTTC.

The CDR3 DNA follows: TGCAGCGTACGGGAGGGTTGGGACACCGGGGAGCTGTTTTTT. Translated: CSVREGWDTGELFF. The chain combines TRBV29-1 with TRBJ2-2, with 8 bases identical to TRBD2. V trimming: 6 bases; J trimming: 3 bases; junction bases outside the gene matches: 6. From germline, CDR1 is SQVTM and CDR2 ANQGSEA. CDR3 length: 14 amino acids.

This clonotype came up a few times. This rearrangement joins TRBV7-2 to TRBJ1-2; TRBD1 might be the D (5 bases). Trimming cost V 4 bases and J 8 bases, with 20 bases left between them. CDR1 is SGHTA and CDR2 is FQGNSA in the germline V gene. The CDR3 spans 15 residues. This CDR3 is CASSYGLGQGGGYTF. The CDR3, as DNA: TGTGCCAGCAGCTATGGACTGGGGCAGGGCGGCGGCTACACCTTC. The variable domain in full, with the rest retrieved from reference TRBV7-2 and TRBJ1-2, is GAGVSQSPSNKVTEKGKDVELRCDPISGHTALYWYRQSLGQGLEFLIYFQGNSAPDKSGLPSDRFSAERTGGSVSTLTIQRTQQEDSAVYLCASSYGLGQGGGYTFGSGTRLTVV.

On this clonotype itself: A single base separates this from a much larger clone, so it may be a read error. This sequence joins TRBV7-9 and TRBJ1-1; 7 bases map to TRBD1. Germline values: CDR1 SEHNR, CDR2 FQNEAQ (reference sequence). The CDR3 totals 14 residues. As DNA, the CDR3 is TGTGCCAACAGCTACAGACAGGGGAACACTGAAGCTTTCTTT. Translating gives CANSYRQGNTEAFF.

In its sample, this clonotype was seen many times. The V call is TRBV7-9, the J call TRBJ2-1; maybe TRBD1 (7 bases). The V gene lost 4 bases and the J gene lost 9 bases, with 16 bases spanning the gap. This CDR3 is 14 amino acids long. Germline loops: CDR1 SEHNR, CDR2 FQNEAQ (reference sequence). The DNA of the CDR3 is TGTGCCAGCAGCTCGGACAGGTTCGGGGGTGAGCAGTTCTTC. It encodes CASSSDRFGGEQFF.

V usage is TRBV5-4 and J usage is TRBJ2-7; maybe TRBD2 (5 bases). CDR3 size: 14 residues. Germline V lookup: CDR1 SGHNT, CDR2 YYREEE (reference sequence). V was shortened by 2 bases and J by 7 bases, with 16 bases between the two germline ends. The CDR3 reads CASSFAGGSREQYF. CDR3 in DNA: TGTGCCAGCAGCTTCGCGGGTGGGTCGAGAGAGCAGTACTTC.

This clonotype was observed a handful of times. The V and J genes are TRBV7-2 and TRBJ2-7; possibly TRBD2 for D (5 bases). The ends were cut back, 1 base at V and 5 bases at J, with 18 bases in the middle. This CDR3 is built from 16 residues. Germline V gene lookup returns CDR1 SGHTA and CDR2 FQGNSA. CDR3 amino acids: CASSLGAGAGENEQYF. CDR3 nucleotide sequence: TGTGCCAGCAGCTTAGGGGCGGGCGCGGGCGAGAACGAGCAGTACTTC.

This chain uses TRBV6-5 with TRBJ2-1; D is undetermined. The V and J ends lost 0 bases and 0 bases respectively, with 9 bases between them. Germline lookup yields CDR1 MNHEY and CDR2 SVGAGI. The CDR3 is made up of 16 amino acids. Written as DNA, the CDR3 is TGTGCCAGCAGTTACTCGGGGTACCTCTCCTACAATGAGCAGTTCTTC. Amino acid sequence: CASSYSGYLSYNEQFF.

This clonotype was recorded only once. The rearrangement uses TRBV10-3 and TRBJ2-2; D is uncertain. Trimming removed 8 bases at V and 0 bases at J, with 7 bases between. Germline values: CDR1 ENHRY, CDR2 SYGVKD. The CDR3 loop spans 13 amino acids. For the CDR3, the DNA is TGTGCCATCTCTGAAACGAACACCGGGGAGCTGTTTTTT. Protein sequence: CAISETNTGELFF.

The gene calls are TRBV13 and TRBJ2-3; 9 bases are a match to TRBD1. Germline V gene data show CDR1 as PRHDT and CDR2 as FYEKMQ (reference sequence). J gave up 4 bases and V 6 bases, and 5 bases lay outside the gene matches. This CDR3 spans 14 amino acids. The CDR3 DNA follows: TGTGCCAGCAGACGTACAGGGGGCTCAGATACGCAGTATTTT. Encoded protein: CASRRTGGSDTQYF. Supplemented by reference TRBV13 and TRBJ2-3, the full variable domain reads AAGVIQSPRHLIKEKRETATLKCYPIPRHDTVYWYQQGPGQDPQFLISFYEKMQSDKGSIPDRFSAQQFSDYHSELNMSSLELGDSALYFCASRRTGGSDTQYFGPGTRLTVL.

The chain couples TRBV20-1 to TRBJ2-1; 8 nucleotides line up with TRBD2. The V gene end was trimmed by 1 base and the J gene end by 9 bases; junction bases not matched to a gene: 8. Germline V gene data show CDR1 as DFQATT and CDR2 as SNEGSKA (reference sequence). The CDR3 is 14 residues long. The CDR3 DNA follows: TGCAGTGCTAGAGGGAGCGGGAGTAGTGCTGAGCAGTTCTTC. Translation: CSARGSGSSAEQFF.

This chain links TRBV20-1 with TRBJ2-5; 7 bases line up with TRBD2. The ends lost 2 bases at V and 11 bases at J; junction bases unmatched: 20. The CDR3 consists of 16 residues. Germline CDR1 DFQATT, CDR2 SNEGSKA (reference sequence). The DNA of the CDR3 is TGCAGTGCTAGACTTTATGTAGCGGGTAGCTACAATGAGCAGTACTTC. This translates into CSARLYVAGSYNEQYF.

This clonotype turned up a few times. The gene calls are TRBV7-2 and TRBJ2-5; possible D gene TRBD1, 5 bases. CDR3 length equals 19 residues. Germline-derived CDR1 and CDR2 are SGHTA and FQGNSA. V was cut by 0 bases and J by 5 bases, with 25 bases left in between. This CDR3 is CASSLALRESVGLPETQYF. The CDR3 DNA is TGTGCCAGCAGCTTAGCGCTCAGGGAAAGTGTTGGTCTCCCCGAGACCCAGTACTTC.

This chain uses TRBV20-1 with TRBJ2-7; D not resolved. This CDR3 contains 13 residues. The germline V gene encodes CDR1 DFQATT and CDR2 SNEGSKA (reference sequence). Trimming pared 5 bases from V and 6 bases from J, leaving 17 bases between. The CDR3 here is CSAFRVGWGEQYF. CDR3 bases: TGCAGTGCTTTTCGGGTGGGGTGGGGCGAGCAGTACTTC.

The chain recombines TRBV12-3 or TRBV12-4 with TRBJ1-5; 7 positions agree with TRBD1. This CDR3 has 13 residues. J was trimmed by 6 bases and V by 7 bases; bases with no gene match: 6. DNA of the CDR3: TGTGCCAGCATGATGGCAGGGGGTCAGCCCCAGCATTTT. This encodes CASMMAGGQPQHF.

The V call is TRBV3-1, the J call TRBJ2-1; D not certain. V lost 1 base to trimming and J lost 8 bases, with 9 bases between them. Germline V CDR1 and CDR2: LGHDT, YNNKEL (reference sequence). CDR3 length: 13 residues. CDR3 in amino acids: CASSQGQSHEQFF. The CDR3 DNA reads as TGTGCCAGCAGCCAAGGGCAGTCGCATGAGCAGTTCTTC.

This clonotype was detected only a few times. This chain links TRBV4-3 with TRBJ1-1; 7 bases line up with TRBD1. Germline CDR1 is LGHNA and CDR2 is YSLEER. V gave up 1 base and J gave up 5 bases; unmatched junction bases: 1. The CDR3 sequence is 13 residues long. DNA of the CDR3: TGCGCCAGCAGCCAAGTCAGGGGGACTGAAGCTTTCTTT. This translates into CASSQVRGTEAFF.

This sequence joins TRBV20-1 and TRBJ2-5; D might be TRBD2 (5 bases). CDR1 DFQATT and CDR2 SNEGSKA come from the germline V gene (reference sequence). V was pared by 4 bases and J by 4 bases, with 13 bases between. The CDR3 spans 13 residues. The CDR3, as DNA: TGCAGTGCTAATCTGAGGGCGAGAGAGACCCAGTACTTC. Protein sequence: CSANLRARETQYF.

The sample holds many counts of this clonotype. The chain uses TRBV27 and TRBJ2-5; D remains ambiguous. With 8 bases removed from V and 4 bases from J, the gap between germline ends came to 8 bases. The CDR3 consists of 11 residues. Germline V gene sequence: CDR1 MNHEY, CDR2 SMNVEV (reference sequence). The CDR3 coding sequence is TGTGCCAGCGGCCTCGGAGAGACCCAGTACTTC. Amino acids: CASGLGETQYF.

The V call is TRBV20-1, the J call TRBJ1-5; the D gene is possibly TRBD1 (5 bases). Germline-derived CDR1 and CDR2 are DFQATT and SNEGSKA (reference sequence). The CDR3 extends over 16 amino acids. Trimming shortened V by 1 base and J by 6 bases, and 19 bases separated the two germline ends. CDR3 sequence reads: CSARARWGDRGQPQHF. Here the CDR3 DNA reads TGCAGTGCTAGAGCCAGGTGGGGGGATAGAGGTCAGCCCCAGCATTTT.

The gene calls are TRBV12-3 or TRBV12-4 and TRBJ1-4, with D maybe TRBD1 (5 bases). This CDR3 contains 14 residues. Trimming took 7 bases from V and 7 from J, leaving 16 bases between them. The CDR3 spells CASTLGVGGEKLFF. Here the CDR3 DNA reads TGTGCCAGCACCTTAGGGGTGGGAGGTGAAAAACTGTTTTTT.

The chain joins TRBV20-1 to TRBJ2-1; 14 nucleotides align to TRBD2. This CDR3 region has 14 residues. Unmatched junction bases numbered 6, after V lost 5 bases and J lost 9 bases. From germline, CDR1 is DFQATT and CDR2 SNEGSKA (reference sequence). The DNA for the CDR3 is TGCAGTGCTCCTCCGGGACTAGCGGGAGTTGAGCAGTTCTTC. It translates to CSAPPGLAGVEQFF.

This sequence joins TRBV5-1 and TRBJ2-1; weak D call: TRBD1 (6 bases). The V gene lost 3 bases and the J gene lost 8 bases, with 12 bases spanning the gap. From germline, CDR1 is SGHRS and CDR2 YFSETQ. This CDR3 comprises 13 residues. As DNA, the CDR3 is TGCGCCAGCAGCTGGATCCCAGGGGATGAGCAGTTCTTC. Translated, it gives CASSWIPGDEQFF.

J is TRBJ1-6 and V is TRBV9; tentatively, D is TRBD1 (5 bases). Germline assignment: CDR1 SGDLS and CDR2 YYNGEE. CDR3 length: 15 amino acids. V lost 2 bases to trimming and J lost 9 bases, with 15 bases between them. CDR3 amino acids: CASSVDPEGISPLHF. The CDR3 region has the DNA TGTGCCAGCAGCGTGGACCCTGAGGGGATTTCACCCCTCCACTTT.

The chain uses TRBV5-1 and TRBJ2-7, with TRBD1 as a possible D gene (6 bases). The germline V gene has CDR1 SGHRS and CDR2 YFSETQ. This CDR3 has 14 residues. V was shortened by 2 bases and J by 5 bases, with 14 bases between the two germline ends. In DNA, the CDR3 is TGCGCCAGCAGCTTCCAGACAGGATTGGACGAGCAGTACTTC. Amino acids: CASSFQTGLDEQYF.

V gene TRBV20-1 combines with J gene TRBJ2-1; 11 bases map to TRBD2. Judging by the DNA end, TRBJ2-7 fits better; the J call may be wrong. The CDR3 extends over 18 amino acids. Germline loops: CDR1 DFQATT, CDR2 SNEGSKA (reference sequence). CDR3 in amino acids: CSATPRGLADQRTYEQYF. Written as DNA, the CDR3 is TGCAGTGCCACCCCCAGGGGACTAGCGGACCAAAGGACTTACGAGCAGTACTTC.

This rearrangement joins TRBV2 to TRBJ1-2; D might be TRBD1 (6 bases). The ends were cut back, 4 bases at V and 1 base at J, with 10 bases in the middle. Germline CDR1 SNHLY, CDR2 FYNNEI. The CDR3 is 14 amino acids. The CDR3 loop reads CASSGTVNNYGYTF. CDR3 DNA sequence: TGTGCCAGCAGTGGGACAGTTAATAACTATGGCTACACCTTC.

Comment on this clonotype: The junction departs from the called germline gene at one end, perhaps through a read error. The rearrangement uses TRBV7-7 and TRBJ2-1, with D tentatively TRBD2 (6 bases). The germline gives CDR1 SSHAT, CDR2 FNYEAQ (reference sequence). This CDR3 is built from 13 residues. Written as DNA, the CDR3 is TGTGCTAGCAGCGTAAGTTTGGGAGGTGAGCAGTTCTTC. Translating gives CASSVSLGGEQFF. The variable domain in full, with the rest retrieved from reference TRBV7-7 and TRBJ2-1, is GAGVSQSPRYKVTKRGQDVTLRCDPISSHATLYWYQQALGQGPEFLTYFNYEAQPDKSGLPSDRFSAERPEGSISTLTIQRTEQRDSAMYRCASSVSLGGEQFFGPGTRLTVL.